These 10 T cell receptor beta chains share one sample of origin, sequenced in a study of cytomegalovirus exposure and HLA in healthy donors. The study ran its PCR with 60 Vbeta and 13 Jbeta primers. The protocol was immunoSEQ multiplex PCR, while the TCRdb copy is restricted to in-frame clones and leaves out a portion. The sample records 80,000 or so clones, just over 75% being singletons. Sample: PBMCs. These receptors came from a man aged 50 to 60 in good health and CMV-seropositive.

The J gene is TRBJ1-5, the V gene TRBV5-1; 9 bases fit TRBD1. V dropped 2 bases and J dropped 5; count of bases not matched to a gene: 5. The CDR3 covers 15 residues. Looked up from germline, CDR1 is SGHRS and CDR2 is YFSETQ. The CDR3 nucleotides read TGCGCCAGCAGCTTAACAGGGGGCTCCCATCAGCCCCAGCATTTT. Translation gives CASSLTGGSHQPQHF.

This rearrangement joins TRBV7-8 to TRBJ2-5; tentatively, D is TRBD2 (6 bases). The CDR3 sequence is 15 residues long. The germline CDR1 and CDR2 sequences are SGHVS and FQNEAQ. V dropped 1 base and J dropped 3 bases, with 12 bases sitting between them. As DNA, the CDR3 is TGTGCCAGCAGCTTAGTTGGGACTCACAAAGAGACCCAGTACTTC. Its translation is CASSLVGTHKETQYF.

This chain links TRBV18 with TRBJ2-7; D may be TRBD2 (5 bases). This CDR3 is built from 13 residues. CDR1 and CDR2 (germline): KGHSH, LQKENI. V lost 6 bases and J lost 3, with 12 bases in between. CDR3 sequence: CASSRNRDYEQYF. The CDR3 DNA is TGTGCCAGCTCGCGGAACCGGGACTACGAGCAGTACTTC.

The CDR3 DNA sequence: TGTGCCACCAGCGGAAGGACTAGCGGGAGTGGTGAGCAGTACTTC. Translation gives CATSGRTSGSGEQYF. The J gene is TRBJ2-7, the V gene TRBV15; TRBD2 matches at 13 bases. The ends lost 5 bases at V and 7 bases at J; junction bases unmatched: 8. CDR1 and CDR2 (germline): LNHNV, YYDKDF (reference sequence). This CDR3 comprises 15 residues.

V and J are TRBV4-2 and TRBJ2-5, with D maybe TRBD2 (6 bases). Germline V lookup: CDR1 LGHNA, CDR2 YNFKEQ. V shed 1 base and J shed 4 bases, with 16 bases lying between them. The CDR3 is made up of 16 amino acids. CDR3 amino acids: CASSQGEARWGETQYF. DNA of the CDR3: TGTGCCAGCAGCCAAGGGGAGGCTAGATGGGGAGAGACCCAGTACTTC.

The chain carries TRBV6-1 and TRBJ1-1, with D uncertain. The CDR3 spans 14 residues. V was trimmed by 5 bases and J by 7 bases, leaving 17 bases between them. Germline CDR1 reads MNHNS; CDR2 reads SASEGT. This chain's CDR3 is CASSRLDRVIEAFF. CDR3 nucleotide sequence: TGTGCCAGCAGTAGATTAGACCGGGTCATTGAAGCTTTCTTT.

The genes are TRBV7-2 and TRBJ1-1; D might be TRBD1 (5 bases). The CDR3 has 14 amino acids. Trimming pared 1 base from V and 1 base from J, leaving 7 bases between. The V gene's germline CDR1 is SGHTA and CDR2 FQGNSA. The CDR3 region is CASSLGQPNTEAFF. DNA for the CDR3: TGTGCCAGCAGCTTAGGACAGCCGAACACTGAAGCTTTCTTT.

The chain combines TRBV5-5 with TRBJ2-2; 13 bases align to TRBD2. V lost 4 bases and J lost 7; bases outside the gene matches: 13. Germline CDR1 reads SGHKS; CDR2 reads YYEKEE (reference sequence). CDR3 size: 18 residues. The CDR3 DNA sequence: TGTGCCAGCAGCCAAAACTCACTAGCGGGAGGGCCCGGCGGGGAGCTGTTTTTT. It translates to CASSQNSLAGGPGGELFF.

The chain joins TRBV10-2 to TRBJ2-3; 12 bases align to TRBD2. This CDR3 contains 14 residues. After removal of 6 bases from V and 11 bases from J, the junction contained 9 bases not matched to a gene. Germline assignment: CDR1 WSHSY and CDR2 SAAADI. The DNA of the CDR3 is TGCGCCAGCAGACCCGGACTAGCGGGAACCCGGCAGTATTTT. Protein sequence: CASRPGLAGTRQYF.

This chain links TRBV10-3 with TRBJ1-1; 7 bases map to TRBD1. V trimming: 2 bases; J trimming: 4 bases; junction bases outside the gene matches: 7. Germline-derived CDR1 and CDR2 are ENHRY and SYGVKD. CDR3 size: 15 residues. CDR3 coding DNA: TGTGCCATCAGTGAGACCGACAGGGTCGGCACTGAAGCTTTCTTT. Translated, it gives CAISETDRVGTEAFF.